Below are 5 T cell receptor beta chains sequenced from a single sample in a study of cytomegalovirus exposure and HLA in healthy donors (dated 2017 in TCRdb). Libraries were prepared through the immunoSEQ multiplex PCR assay. For the multiplex PCR, a mixture combining 60 forward primers for TCR Vbeta segments and 13 reverse primers for TCR Jbeta segments was used. TCRdb took over this immuneACCESS table, retaining in-frame rearrangements with V and J assigned. Such tables are incomplete; in checked studies, under half of the missing clones stem from an unresolved V gene, and the remainder is unexplained. The sample profile shows 95,000 to 150,000 clones; approximately 81% of them were found once. The ten top clones hold about 3.9% of the sample. The specimen was PBMCs. Receptors were obtained from a man aged 18-30 years in good health and CMV-seropositive.

This clone was found a few times. The V and J genes are TRBV19 and TRBJ1-1, with 7 bases that match TRBD1. Germline V gene sequence: CDR1 LNHDA, CDR2 SQIVND (reference sequence). CDR3 length: 15 amino acids. After removal of 6 bases from V and 0 bases from J, the junction contained 7 bases not matched to a gene. In DNA form, the CDR3 reads TGTGCCAGTAGATCCTCGGGACAGCTGAACACTGAAGCTTTCTTT. Translated, it gives CASRSSGQLNTEAFF.

This chain joins TRBV5-6 and TRBJ1-6; D uncertain. The V gene's germline CDR1 is SGHDT and CDR2 YYEEEE. V was cut by 2 bases and J by 9 bases, with 15 bases left in between. The CDR3 contains 15 residues. The CDR3 here is CASSLRHFLTSPLHF. CDR3 bases: TGTGCCAGCAGCTTAAGACATTTCCTAACTTCACCCCTCCACTTT. The full variable domain, completed using reference TRBV5-6 and TRBJ1-6, is DAGVTQSPTHLIKTRGQQVTLRCSPKSGHDTVSWYQQALGQGPQFIFQYYEEEERQRGNFPDRFSGHQFPNYSSELNVNALLLGDSALYLCASSLRHFLTSPLHFGNGTRLTVT.

There are a few counts of this clone. The rearrangement uses TRBV7-9 and TRBJ1-4; D not certain. The germline gives CDR1 SEHNR, CDR2 FQNEAQ (reference sequence). The CDR3 is 13 residues long. Trimming pared 3 bases from V and 8 bases from J, leaving 10 bases between. In nucleotides, the CDR3 is TGTGCCAGCAGCTTCGGGGAGGGAGAAAAACTGTTTTTT. Translation gives CASSFGEGEKLFF. Variable domain in full (rest from reference TRBV7-9 and TRBJ1-4): DTGVSQNPRHKITKRGQNVTFRCDPISEHNRLYWYRQTLGQGPEFLTYFQNEAQLEKSRLLSDRFSAERPKGSFSTLEIQRTEQGDSAMYLCASSFGEGEKLFFGSGTQLSVL.

The chain uses TRBV30 and TRBJ1-2; unclear D gene. CDR1 GTSNPN and CDR2 SVGIG come from the germline V gene (reference sequence). With 0 bases removed from V and 9 bases from J, the gap between germline ends came to 11 bases. This CDR3 comprises 12 residues. The CDR3 nucleotides read TGTGCCTGGAGTGTACTTCCCCCTAGCTACACCTTC. This sequence encodes CAWSVLPPSYTF.

V usage is TRBV30 and J usage is TRBJ1-2; D is unclear. This CDR3 region has 11 residues. The ends were cut back, 3 bases at V and 6 bases at J, with 8 bases in the middle. The germline V gene has CDR1 GTSNPN and CDR2 SVGIG (reference sequence). The CDR3 region has the DNA TGTGCCTGGAGAAGGGAGGATGGCTACACCTTC. Its protein is CAWRREDGYTF.